What follows describes a single T cell receptor beta chain. The method was immunoSEQ multiplex PCR; TCRdb's version includes in-frame clones alone and lacks a portion of them. This sample yields 5,000 to 7,000 clones, of which more than 7.5% are seen a single time; 2.2% belongs to the top ten. The data were obtained in a study of tumour-infiltrating T cells in Burkitt lymphoma. The wider study: Survival, overall and progression-free, tracked with productive clonality.

V gave up 4 bases and J gave up 0 bases, with 20 bases separating them. The CDR3 loop spans 18 amino acids. Per the germline V gene, CDR1 is SNHLY and CDR2 is FYNNEI. This clonotype was obtained from a human donor with diffuse large B-cell lymphoma. The sequenced material came from tumor tissue. The chain employs TRBV2 and TRBJ2-3, with D perhaps TRBD2 (5 bases). The CDR3 DNA follows: TGTGCCAGCAGTGGGGCCCCGGGATTACAGTCTAGCACAGATACGCAGTATTTT. This gives the protein CASSGAPGLQSSTDTQYF.